Listed below are T cell receptor beta chains from one sample, sequenced in a study of vaccination effects on CD4 cells after COVID-19. Only in-frame clones appear in the TCRdb table, and some are missing; sequencing was by immunoSEQ multiplex PCR. The data show roughly 43,000 clones, 74% seen once. These receptors lack a known antigen. The sequences come from CD4+ T cells from PBMCs cultured with HCoV-OC43 spike peptides, collected after COVID-19 vaccination. The receptors originated from a human donor who received a COVID-19 vaccine. CDR3s include the opening cysteine and the closing phenylalanine or tryptophan. D genes are given only for firm matches. Clone size is shown for a subset of rows, as once, few, many or a class of expanded clone.

d_gene | abundance | j_gene | v_gene | CDR3nt | CDR3aa
TRBD2 | few | TRBJ2-7 | TRBV5-1 | TGCGCCAGCAGCCTTGAAGCGGGGGGGTCCTACGAGCAGTACTTC | CASSLEAGGSYEQYF
TRBD1 | . | TRBJ1-3 | TRBV5-4 | TGTGCCAGCAGCAGAGGAGACAGGGCTGGAAACACCATATATTTT | CASSRGDRAGNTIYF
TRBD2 | . | TRBJ2-5 | TRBV10-3 | TGTGCCATCATGCGGGGGGGTCAAGAGACCCAGTACTTC | CAIMRGGQETQYF
. | . | TRBJ1-2 | TRBV7-9 | TGTGCCAGCAGCTTAGTTCACAGGGCGGACCCCAACTATGGCTACACCTTC | CASSLVHRADPNYGYTF
. | . | TRBJ2-1 | TRBV2 | TGTGCCAGCAGTGACTCCTTCCTTAATGAGCAGTTCTTC | CASSDSFLNEQFF
. | medium-sized | TRBJ2-2 | TRBV5-4 | TGTGCCAGCAGCCCCCCGGCTAGCACGAACACCGGGGAGCTGTTTTTT | CASSPPASTNTGELFF
. | once | TRBJ2-2 | TRBV7-8 | TGTGCCAGCAGCTCCCGAAGGTTAGGGCTGGGTGCCGGGGAGCTGTTTTTT | CASSSRRLGLGAGELFF
. | . | TRBJ1-3 | TRBV7-2 | TGTGCCAGCAGCTCACAGGGCTACACCATATATTTT | CASSSQGYTIYF
. | few | TRBJ1-2 | TRBV19 | TGTGCCAGTAGATCGGGACCGTCTAACTATGGCTACACCTTC | CASRSGPSNYGYTF
TRBD2 | . | TRBJ2-7 | TRBV27 | TGTGCCAGCGGAAGCGGGAGGGCTTCGGGAGAGCAGTACTTC | CASGSGRASGEQYF
. | . | TRBJ2-3 | TRBV5-1 | TGCGCCAGCAGCTCGGGACTTTCTGGTGCGCAGTATTTT | CASSSGLSGAQYF
. | . | TRBJ1-2 | TRBV3-1/TRBV3-2 | TGTGCCAGCAGCCAAGAATATTTGGAGGGCTACACCTTC | CASSQEYLEGYTF
. | once | TRBJ2-7 | TRBV18 | TGTGCCAGCTCACCACCCCCTTATTTTTGGGAGACCTACGAGCAGTACTTC | CASSPPPYFWETYEQYF
. | few | TRBJ2-1 | TRBV7-9 | TGTGCCAGCAGCATGTCGACAGCCTACAATGAGCAGTTCTTC | CASSMSTAYNEQFF
TRBD1 | . | TRBJ1-5 | TRBV4-2 | TGTGCCAGCAGCCAAGATTGGAGACAGGGGGTGAGTTTTCAGCCCCAGCATTTT | CASSQDWRQGVSFQPQHF
. | . | TRBJ1-5 | TRBV24-1 | TGTGCCACCAGTCCCAAGGGAGAGGGCAATCAGCCCCAGCATTTT | CATSPKGEGNQPQHF
. | few | TRBJ1-6 | TRBV6-6 | TGTGCCAGCAGTAGAGTTAGGGATTCACCCCTCCACTTT | CASSRVRDSPLHF
. | . | TRBJ1-1 | TRBV5-1 | TGCGCCAGCAGCTTGGTTGGGGGGGACACTGAAGCTTTCTTT | CASSLVGGDTEAFF
TRBD1 | few | TRBJ2-1 | TRBV5-4 | TGTGCCAGCAGCTTGATCCGGGACAGGGGGTCCGATGAGCAGTTCTTC | CASSLIRDRGSDEQFF
. | few | TRBJ2-7 | TRBV5-1 | TGCGCCAGCAGCTTTTCCGCCTACGAGCAGTACTTC | CASSFSAYEQYF
. | . | TRBJ2-3 | TRBV7-2 | TGTGCCAGCAGCCCACAGGGTTACGCTAGCACAGATACGCAGTATTTT | CASSPQGYASTDTQYF
. | . | TRBJ2-3 | TRBV27 | TGTGCCAGCAGTTTCTCCTTCTCTAGTACAGATACGCAGTATTTT | CASSFSFSSTDTQYF
. | . | TRBJ2-3 | TRBV5-1 | TGCGCCAGCAGCCTCGGAAGGCAAGATACGCAGTATTTT | CASSLGRQDTQYF
. | . | TRBJ2-1 | TRBV5-4 | TGTGCCAGCACCAGCCTAAAGGGGTCCTACAATGAGCAGTTCTTC | CASTSLKGSYNEQFF
. | few | TRBJ2-3 | TRBV7-9 | TGTGCCAGCAGCTTAGAATCACCTGGGGATACGCAGTATTTT | CASSLESPGDTQYF
. | few | TRBJ2-3 | TRBV5-1 | TGCGCCAGCAGCTGGGCCAGTGGGACAGATACGCAGTATTTT | CASSWASGTDTQYF
. | few | TRBJ2-7 | TRBV12-5 | TGTGCTAGTGGGCAAGCGGGCCGATCCTACGAGCAGTACTTC | CASGQAGRSYEQYF
TRBD2 | once | TRBJ2-5 | TRBV5-6 | TGTGCCAGCACCCCCGGGGGGGGAGAGACCCAGTACTTC | CASTPGGGETQYF
. | . | TRBJ1-2 | TRBV19 | TGTGCCAGCAGATTAGGTGGAGTCCTCTATGGCTACACCTTC | CASRLGGVLYGYTF
TRBD2 | . | TRBJ2-5 | TRBV6-5 | TGTGCCAGCAGCCCGGGGGGGGGAGAAGAGACCCAGTACTTC | CASSPGGGEETQYF
. | . | TRBJ2-3 | TRBV3-1/TRBV3-2 | TGTGCCAGCAGCTCCTCATCACAGGGTACAGATACGCAGTATTTT | CASSSSSQGTDTQYF
. | few | TRBJ2-1 | TRBV18 | TGTGCCAGCTCACCTCTGAAGGGGAATGAGCAGTTCTTC | CASSPLKGNEQFF
. | few | TRBJ1-5 | TRBV24-1 | TGTGCCACCGTTTACGTGGGCTATAGCAATCAGCCCCAGCATTTT | CATVYVGYSNQPQHF
. | . | TRBJ2-3 | TRBV5-1 | TGCGCCAGCAGCTTGGAAGCGTTGGGCGCAGATACGCAGTATTTT | CASSLEALGADTQYF
. | . | TRBJ2-2 | TRBV9 | TGTGCCAGCAGCGGAGAACGGAGGACTCCCGGGGAGCTGTTTTTT | CASSGERRTPGELFF
. | . | TRBJ1-5 | TRBV19 | TGTGCCAGTAATCGGAACAGTAGAGTTCAGCCCCAGCATTTT | CASNRNSRVQPQHF
. | . | TRBJ1-1 | TRBV27 | TGTGCCAGCAGTTTATTCCCTCCCAACATGAACACTGAAGCTTTCTTT | CASSLFPPNMNTEAFF
TRBD1 | . | TRBJ2-5 | TRBV5-4 | TGTGCCAGCAGCCCGGGACAGGTCCAAGAGACCCAGTACTTC | CASSPGQVQETQYF
. | . | TRBJ2-7 | TRBV20-1 | TGCAGTGCTAGTGACGGGGGCTACGAGCAGTACTTC | CSASDGGYEQYF
. | . | TRBJ2-5 | TRBV18 | TGTGCCAGCTCACCTTTCGACTCGCACTCAGCCCCGGAGACCCAGTACTTC | CASSPFDSHSAPETQYF
. | many | TRBJ2-5 | TRBV6-5 | TGTGCCAGCAAGGGTTTAAGCTCAGAGACCCAGTACTTC | CASKGLSSETQYF
. | . | TRBJ1-2 | TRBV5-1 | TGCGCCAGCAGCCCGGCGACAGGCGGAAACTATGGCTACACCTTC | CASSPATGGNYGYTF
TRBD2 | . | TRBJ2-1 | TRBV29-1 | TGCAGCGTAAAGAAACTAGCGGGAGTTATGTACAATGAGCAGTTCTTC | CSVKKLAGVMYNEQFF
TRBD1 | . | TRBJ1-6 | TRBV10-2 | TGCGCCAGAGGAAGCGACAGGGAGTGGAACAATTCACCCCTCCACTTT | CARGSDREWNNSPLHF
. | . | TRBJ1-1 | TRBV6-1 | TGTGCCAGCAGTGAAGCGCATTCGAGCACTGAAGCTTTCTTT | CASSEAHSSTEAFF
. | . | TRBJ1-1 | TRBV6-1 | TGTGCCAGCAGTGAATCCCACTATACGGACACTGAAGCTTTCTTT | CASSESHYTDTEAFF
. | once | TRBJ1-4 | TRBV29-1 | TGCAGCGTTGGGAAGGGGGGAGAAAAACTGTTTTTT | CSVGKGGEKLFF
TRBD1 | . | TRBJ1-2 | TRBV19 | TGTGCCAGTAGTCTACCAACGGGACAGAACTATGGCTACACCTTC | CASSLPTGQNYGYTF
. | few | TRBJ2-3 | TRBV9 | TGTGCCAGCAGCCCCCGTCCTAGCACAGATACGCAGTATTTT | CASSPRPSTDTQYF
. | . | TRBJ1-2 | TRBV2 | TGTGCCAGCAGTGAAGAGTTGGGGACGGGGGACTTC | CASSEELGTGDF
. | . | TRBJ1-5 | TRBV3-1/TRBV3-2 | TGTGCCAGCAGCAACTCTGTTAATCAGCCCCAGCATTTT | CASSNSVNQPQHF
. | . | TRBJ1-5 | TRBV6-1 | TGTGCCAGCAGTGAAGGAGGGGGCAATCAGCCCCAGCATTTT | CASSEGGGNQPQHF
. | once | TRBJ2-7 | TRBV25-1 | TGTGCCAGCAGTGGGTCGATGGCAGGCCTCTCCTACGAGCAGTACTTC | CASSGSMAGLSYEQYF
. | few | TRBJ2-1 | TRBV13 | TGTGCCAGCAGCTTAGTATCTAGCCCTAGCTCCTACAATGAGCAGTTCTTC | CASSLVSSPSSYNEQFF
. | . | TRBJ1-2 | TRBV5-6 | TGTGCCAGCAGCTTGGTTGGGGGTAAAGACTATGGCTACACCTTC | CASSLVGGKDYGYTF
. | . | TRBJ1-1 | TRBV20-1 | TGCAGTGCTAGTGGAGTGCGACGGGCCGAGAACACTGAAGCTTTCTTT | CSASGVRRAENTEAFF